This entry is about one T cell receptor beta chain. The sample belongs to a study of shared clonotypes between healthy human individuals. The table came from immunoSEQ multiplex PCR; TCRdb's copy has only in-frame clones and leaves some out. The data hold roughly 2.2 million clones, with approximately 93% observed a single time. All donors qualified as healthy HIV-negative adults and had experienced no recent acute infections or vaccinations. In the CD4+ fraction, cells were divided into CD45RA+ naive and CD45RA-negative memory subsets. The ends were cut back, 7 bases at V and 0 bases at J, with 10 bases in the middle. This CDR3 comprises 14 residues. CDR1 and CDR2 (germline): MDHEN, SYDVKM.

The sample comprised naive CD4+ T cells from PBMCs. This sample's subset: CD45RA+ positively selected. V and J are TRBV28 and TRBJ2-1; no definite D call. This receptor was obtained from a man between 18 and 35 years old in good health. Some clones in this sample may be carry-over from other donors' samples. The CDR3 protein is CASTLPSSYNEQFF. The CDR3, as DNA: TGTGCCAGCACCCTGCCGTCCTCCTACAATGAGCAGTTCTTC.